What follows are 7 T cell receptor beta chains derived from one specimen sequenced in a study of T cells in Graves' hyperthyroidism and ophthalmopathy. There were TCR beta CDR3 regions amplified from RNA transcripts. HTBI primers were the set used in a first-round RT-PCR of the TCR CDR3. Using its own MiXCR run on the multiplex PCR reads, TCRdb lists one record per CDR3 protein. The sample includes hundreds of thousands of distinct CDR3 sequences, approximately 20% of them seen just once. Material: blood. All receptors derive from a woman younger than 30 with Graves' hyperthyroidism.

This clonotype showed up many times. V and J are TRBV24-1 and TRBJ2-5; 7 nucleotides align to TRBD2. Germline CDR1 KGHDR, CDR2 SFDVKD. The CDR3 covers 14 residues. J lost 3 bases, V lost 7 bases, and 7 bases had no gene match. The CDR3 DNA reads TGTGCCACCAGCGACCCCCGGGGGGAAGAGACCCAGTACTTC. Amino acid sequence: CATSDPRGEETQYF.

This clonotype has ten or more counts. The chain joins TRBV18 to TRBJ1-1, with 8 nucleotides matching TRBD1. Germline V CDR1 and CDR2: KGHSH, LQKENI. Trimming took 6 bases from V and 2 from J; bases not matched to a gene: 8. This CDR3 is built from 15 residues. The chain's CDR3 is CASSLDRGGNTEAFF. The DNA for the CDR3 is TGTGCCAGCTCCCTCGACAGGGGTGGAAACACTGAAGCTTTCTTT.

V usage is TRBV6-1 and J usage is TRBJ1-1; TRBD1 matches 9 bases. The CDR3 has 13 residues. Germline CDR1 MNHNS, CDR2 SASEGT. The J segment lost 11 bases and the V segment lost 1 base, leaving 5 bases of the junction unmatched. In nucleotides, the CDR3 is TGTGCCAGCAGTGAAGGGACAGGGGCGATGGCTTTCTTT. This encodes CASSEGTGAMAFF.

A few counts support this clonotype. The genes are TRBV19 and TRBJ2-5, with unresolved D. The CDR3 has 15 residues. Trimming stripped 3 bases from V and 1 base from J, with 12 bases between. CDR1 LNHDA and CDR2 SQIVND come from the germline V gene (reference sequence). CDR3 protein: CASSILVRSQETQYF. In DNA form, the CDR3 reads TGTGCCAGTAGTATCCTAGTTCGGAGCCAAGAGACCCAGTACTTC. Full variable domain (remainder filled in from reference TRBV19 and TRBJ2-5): DGGITQSPKYLFRKEGQNVTLSCEQNLNHDAMYWYRQDPGQGLRLIYYSQIVNDFQKGDIAEGYSVSREKKESFPLTVTSAQKNPTAFYLCASSILVRSQETQYFGPGTRLLVL.

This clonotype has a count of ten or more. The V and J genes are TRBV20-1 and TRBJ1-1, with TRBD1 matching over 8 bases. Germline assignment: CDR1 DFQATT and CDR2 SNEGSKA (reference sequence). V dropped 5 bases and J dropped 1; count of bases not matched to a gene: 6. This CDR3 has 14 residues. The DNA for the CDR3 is TGCAGTGCTTTCGACGGACAGGGGAACACTGAAGCTTTCTTT. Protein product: CSAFDGQGNTEAFF.

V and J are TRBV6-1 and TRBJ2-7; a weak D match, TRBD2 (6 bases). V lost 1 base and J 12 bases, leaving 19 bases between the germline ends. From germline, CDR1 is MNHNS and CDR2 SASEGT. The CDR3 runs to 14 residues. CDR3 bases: TGTGCCAGCAGTGAAGGGGGGGACCTCAGCGGGCCGTACTTC. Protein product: CASSEGGDLSGPYF.

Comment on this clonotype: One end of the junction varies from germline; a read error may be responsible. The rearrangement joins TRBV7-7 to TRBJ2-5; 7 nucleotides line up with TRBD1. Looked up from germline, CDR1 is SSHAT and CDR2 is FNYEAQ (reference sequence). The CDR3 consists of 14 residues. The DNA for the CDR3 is TGTGCTAGCAGCCCCACAGGGGCTGAGGAGACCCAGTACTTC. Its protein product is CASSPTGAEETQYF.